The 2 T cell receptor beta chains reported below all come from one sample, sequenced in a study of T-cell reconstitution after alpha-beta-depleted transplantation in children. A TCRbeta library incorporating unique molecular identifiers was prepared. Using its own MiXCR run on the PCR reads, TCRdb lists one record per CDR3 protein. The table includes about a million distinct CDR3 sequences, about 31% detected once. The material was PBMCs, mostly from graft donor cells, obtained 360 days after TCRalphabeta/CD19-depleted stem cell transplant. Source of these receptors: a boy under three years old who had a stem cell transplant for SCID, so the T cells may come from the graft donor.

The CDR3 sequence is CSADLAGSGNTIYF. As DNA, the CDR3 is TGCAGCGCCGACTTGGCCGGCTCTGGAAACACCATATATTTT. The chain is built from TRBV29-1 and TRBJ1-3, with D hard to call. CDR3 length: 14 residues. Germline V gives CDR1 SQVTM, CDR2 ANQGSEA. V lost 7 bases, J lost 0 bases, and 13 bases lay in between. Together with reference TRBV29-1 and TRBJ1-3, the CDR3 gives the full variable domain: SAVISQKPSRDICQRGTSLTIQCQVDSQVTMMFWYRQQPGQSLTLIATANQGSEATYESGFVIDKFPISRPNLTFSTLTVSNMSPEDSSIYLCSADLAGSGNTIYFGEGSWLTVV.

This chain joins TRBV6-1 and TRBJ2-5; D possibly corresponds to TRBD1 (7 bases). The germline gives CDR1 MNHNS, CDR2 SASEGT. Trimming cost V 5 bases and J 5 bases, with 15 bases left between them. The CDR3 covers 14 residues. The DNA for the CDR3 is TGTGCCAGCAGTAATCCGACAGGGAGGGAGACCCAGTACTTC. Its protein is CASSNPTGRETQYF.